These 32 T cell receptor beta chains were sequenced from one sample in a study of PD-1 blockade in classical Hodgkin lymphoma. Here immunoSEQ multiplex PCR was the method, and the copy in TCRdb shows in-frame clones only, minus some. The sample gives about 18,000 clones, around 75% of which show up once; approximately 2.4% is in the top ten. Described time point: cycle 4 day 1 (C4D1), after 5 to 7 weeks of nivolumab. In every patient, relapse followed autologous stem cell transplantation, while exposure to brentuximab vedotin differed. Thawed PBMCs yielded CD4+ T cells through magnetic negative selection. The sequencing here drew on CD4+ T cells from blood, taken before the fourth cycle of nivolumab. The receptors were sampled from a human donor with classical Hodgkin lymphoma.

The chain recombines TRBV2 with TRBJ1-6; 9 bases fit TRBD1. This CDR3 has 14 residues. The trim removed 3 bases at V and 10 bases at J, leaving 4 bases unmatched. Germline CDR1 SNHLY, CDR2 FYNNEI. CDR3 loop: CASSEDRGSSPLHF. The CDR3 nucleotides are TGTGCCAGCAGTGAGGACAGGGGCTCATCACCCCTCCACTTT.

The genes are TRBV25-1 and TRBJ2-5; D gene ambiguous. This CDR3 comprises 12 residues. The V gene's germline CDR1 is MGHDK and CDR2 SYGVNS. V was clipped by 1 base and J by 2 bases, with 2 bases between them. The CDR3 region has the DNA TGTGCCAGCAGTGAATTTCAAGAGACCCAGTACTTC. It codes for CASSEFQETQYF.

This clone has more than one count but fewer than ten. This CDR3 reads CAISESRVRALTYEQYF. The CDR3 bases are TGTGCCATCAGTGAGTCTAGGGTGAGGGCCTTAACCTACGAGCAGTACTTC. The chain is built from TRBV10-3 and TRBJ2-7; perhaps TRBD2 as D (5 bases). This CDR3 comprises 17 residues. Trimming took off 0 bases at V and 2 bases at J, with 17 bases between the two ends. CDR1 ENHRY and CDR2 SYGVKD come from the germline V gene.

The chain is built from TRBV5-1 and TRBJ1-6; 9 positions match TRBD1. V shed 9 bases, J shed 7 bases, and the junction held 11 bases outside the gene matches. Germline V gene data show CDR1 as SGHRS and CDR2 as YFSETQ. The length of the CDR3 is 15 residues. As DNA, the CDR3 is TGCGCCACGGGAGTAGGGGACAGGGAAAATTCACCCCTCCACTTT. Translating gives CATGVGDRENSPLHF.

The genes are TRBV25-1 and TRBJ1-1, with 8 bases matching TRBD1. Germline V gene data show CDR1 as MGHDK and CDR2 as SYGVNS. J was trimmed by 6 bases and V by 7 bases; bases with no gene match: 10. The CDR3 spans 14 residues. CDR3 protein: CASTSLEQGAEAFF. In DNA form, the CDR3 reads TGTGCCAGCACCTCCTTGGAACAGGGGGCTGAAGCTTTCTTT.

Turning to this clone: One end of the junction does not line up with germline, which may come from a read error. The CDR3 is CASSLATGDETQYF. The CDR3 DNA reads as TGCGCCAGCAGTTTGGCGACAGGGGACGAGACCCAGTACTTC. The rearrangement joins TRBV5-1 to TRBJ2-5, with TRBD1 identical over 8 bases. The CDR3 extends over 14 amino acids. CDR1 is SGHRS, CDR2 YFSETQ, per germline. Using reference TRBV5-1 and TRBJ2-5 for the parts outside the CDR3, the full variable domain is KAGVTQTPRYLIKTRGQQVTLSCSPISGHRSVSWYQQTPGQGLQFLFEYFSETQRNKGNFPGRFSGRQFSNSRSEMNVSTLELGDSALYLCASSLATGDETQYFGPGTRLLVL.

CDR3 region: CAISDSGLSYEQYF. Here the CDR3 DNA reads TGTGCCATCAGTGATTCCGGCCTAAGCTACGAGCAGTACTTC. This chain joins TRBV10-3 and TRBJ2-7; D is unclear. Germline V lookup: CDR1 ENHRY, CDR2 SYGVKD. V was clipped by 3 bases and J by 3 bases, with 12 bases between them. CDR3 length: 14 amino acids.

CDR3 coding DNA: TGTGCCAGCACGGGTCTTAGCGGGAGCTCCTACGAGCAGTACTTC. Translating gives CASTGLSGSSYEQYF. V usage is TRBV28 and J usage is TRBJ2-7, with TRBD2 identical over 9 bases. Germline lookup yields CDR1 MDHEN and CDR2 SYDVKM. J gave up 0 bases and V 7 bases, and 7 bases lay outside the gene matches. The CDR3 length is 15 residues.

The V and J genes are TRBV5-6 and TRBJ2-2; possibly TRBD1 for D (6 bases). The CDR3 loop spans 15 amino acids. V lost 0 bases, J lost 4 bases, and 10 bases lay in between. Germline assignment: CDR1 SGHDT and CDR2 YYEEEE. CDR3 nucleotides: TGTGCCAGCAGCTTGGTGGAAGGGGGCACCGGGGAGCTGTTTTTT. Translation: CASSLVEGGTGELFF.

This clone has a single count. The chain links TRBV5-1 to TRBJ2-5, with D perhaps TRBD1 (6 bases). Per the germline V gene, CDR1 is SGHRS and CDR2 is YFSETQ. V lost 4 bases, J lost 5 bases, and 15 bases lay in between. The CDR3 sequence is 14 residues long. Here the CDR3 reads CASSPRQDGETQYF. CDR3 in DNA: TGCGCCAGCAGCCCTAGACAGGACGGGGAGACCCAGTACTTC.

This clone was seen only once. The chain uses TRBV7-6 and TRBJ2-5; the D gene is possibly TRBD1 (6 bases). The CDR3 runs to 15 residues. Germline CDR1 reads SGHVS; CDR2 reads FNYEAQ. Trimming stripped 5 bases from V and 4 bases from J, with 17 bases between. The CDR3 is CASSLEGGRGETQYF. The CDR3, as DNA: TGTGCCAGCAGCCTCGAAGGGGGACGAGGAGAGACCCAGTACTTC.

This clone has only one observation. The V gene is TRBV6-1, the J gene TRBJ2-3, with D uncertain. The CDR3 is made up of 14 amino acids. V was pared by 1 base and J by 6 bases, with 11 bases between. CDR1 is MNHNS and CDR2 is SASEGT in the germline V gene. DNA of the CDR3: TGTGCCAGCAGTGAAGTCGTCTTAGGGGATACGCAGTATTTT. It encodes CASSEVVLGDTQYF.

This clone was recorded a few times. The CDR3 DNA sequence: TGCGCCAGCAGCTTGGGAGCGGGGGGATCCATCAGCACAGATACGCAGTATTTT. The encoded protein is CASSLGAGGSISTDTQYF. The V gene is TRBV5-1, the J gene TRBJ2-3, with 9 bases identical to TRBD2. V was clipped by 0 bases and J by 0 bases; unmatched bases: 8. The CDR3 is 18 residues long. CDR1 and CDR2 from the germline V gene are SGHRS and YFSETQ.

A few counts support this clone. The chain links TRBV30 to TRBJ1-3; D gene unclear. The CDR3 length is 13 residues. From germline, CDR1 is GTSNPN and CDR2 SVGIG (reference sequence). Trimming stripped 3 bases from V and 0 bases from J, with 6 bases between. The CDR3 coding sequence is TGTGCCTGGAGCCTGGCCTCTGGAAACACCATATATTTT. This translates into CAWSLASGNTIYF.

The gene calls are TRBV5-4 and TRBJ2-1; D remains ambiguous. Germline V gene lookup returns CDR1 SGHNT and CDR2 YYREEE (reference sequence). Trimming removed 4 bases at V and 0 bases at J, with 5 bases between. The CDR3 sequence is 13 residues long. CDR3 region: CASSGSSYNEQFF. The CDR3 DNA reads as TGTGCCAGCAGCGGCTCCTCCTACAATGAGCAGTTCTTC.

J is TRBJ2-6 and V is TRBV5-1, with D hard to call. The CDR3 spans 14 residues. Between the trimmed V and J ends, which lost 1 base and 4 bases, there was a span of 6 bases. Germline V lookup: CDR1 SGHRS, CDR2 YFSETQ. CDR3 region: CASSLSAGANVLTF. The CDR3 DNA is TGCGCCAGCAGCTTGTCGGCCGGGGCCAACGTCCTGACTTTC.

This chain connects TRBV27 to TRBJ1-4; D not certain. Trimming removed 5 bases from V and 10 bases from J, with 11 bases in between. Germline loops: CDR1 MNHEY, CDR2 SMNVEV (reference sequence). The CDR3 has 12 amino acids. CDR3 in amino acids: CASSLTDGKLFF. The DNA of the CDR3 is TGTGCCAGCAGTCTAACCGATGGAAAACTGTTTTTT.

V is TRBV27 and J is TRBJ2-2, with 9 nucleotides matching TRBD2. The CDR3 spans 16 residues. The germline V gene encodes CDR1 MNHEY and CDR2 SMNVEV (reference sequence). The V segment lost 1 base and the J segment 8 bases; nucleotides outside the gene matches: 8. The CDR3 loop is CASSLYASGAAGELFF. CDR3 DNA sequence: TGTGCCAGCAGTTTATACGCTAGCGGGGCGGCAGGGGAGCTGTTTTTT.

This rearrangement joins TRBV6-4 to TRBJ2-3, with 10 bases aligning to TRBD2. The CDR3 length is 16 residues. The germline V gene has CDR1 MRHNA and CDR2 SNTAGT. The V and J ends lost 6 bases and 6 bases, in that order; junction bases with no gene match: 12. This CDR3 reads CASSPLPSGRWDTQYF. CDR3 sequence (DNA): TGTGCCAGCAGCCCCCTGCCTAGCGGGAGATGGGATACGCAGTATTTT.

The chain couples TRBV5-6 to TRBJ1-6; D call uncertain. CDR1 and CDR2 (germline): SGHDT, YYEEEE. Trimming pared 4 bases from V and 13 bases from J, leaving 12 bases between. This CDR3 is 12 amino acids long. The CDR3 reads CASSPDFQPLHF. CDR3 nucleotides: TGTGCCAGCAGCCCCGACTTCCAGCCCCTCCACTTT.

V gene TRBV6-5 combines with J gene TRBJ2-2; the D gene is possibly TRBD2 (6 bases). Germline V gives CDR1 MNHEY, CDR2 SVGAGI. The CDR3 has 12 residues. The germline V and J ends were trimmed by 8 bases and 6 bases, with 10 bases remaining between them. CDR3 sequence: CASDPGAGELFF. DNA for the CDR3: TGTGCCAGCGACCCGGGGGCCGGGGAGCTGTTTTTT.

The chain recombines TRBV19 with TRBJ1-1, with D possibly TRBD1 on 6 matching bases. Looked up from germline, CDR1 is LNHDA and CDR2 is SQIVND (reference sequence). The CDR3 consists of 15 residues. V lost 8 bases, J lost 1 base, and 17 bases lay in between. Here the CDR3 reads CASSRGGDRNTEAFF. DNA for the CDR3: TGTGCCAGTTCCAGAGGGGGAGACAGGAACACTGAAGCTTTCTTT.

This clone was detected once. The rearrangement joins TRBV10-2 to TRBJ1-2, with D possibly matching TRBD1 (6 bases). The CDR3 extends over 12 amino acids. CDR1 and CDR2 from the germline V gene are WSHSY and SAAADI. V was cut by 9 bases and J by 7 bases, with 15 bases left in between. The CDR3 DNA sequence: TGCGCCAGTACACCAGGGGAAGGTGGCTACACCTTC. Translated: CASTPGEGGYTF.

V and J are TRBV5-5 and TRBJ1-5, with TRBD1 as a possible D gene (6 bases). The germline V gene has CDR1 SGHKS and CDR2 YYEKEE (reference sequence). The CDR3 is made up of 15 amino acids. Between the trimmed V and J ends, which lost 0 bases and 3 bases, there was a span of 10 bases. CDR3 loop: CASSLGQVNNQPQHF. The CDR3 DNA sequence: TGTGCCAGCAGCTTGGGACAGGTTAACAATCAGCCCCAGCATTTT.

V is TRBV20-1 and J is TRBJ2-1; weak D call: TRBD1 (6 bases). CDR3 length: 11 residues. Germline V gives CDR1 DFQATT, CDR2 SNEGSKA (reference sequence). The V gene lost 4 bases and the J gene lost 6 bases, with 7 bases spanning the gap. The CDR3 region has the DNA TGCAGTGCTAACAGGGTCAATGAGCAGTTCTTC. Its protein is CSANRVNEQFF.

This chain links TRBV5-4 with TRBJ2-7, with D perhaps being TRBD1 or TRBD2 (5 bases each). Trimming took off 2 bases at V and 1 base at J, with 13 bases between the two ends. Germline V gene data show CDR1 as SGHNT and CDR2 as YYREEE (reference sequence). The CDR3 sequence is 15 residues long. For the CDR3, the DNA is TGTGCCAGCAGCTTAGACACCGGGACGTCCTACGAGCAGTACTTC. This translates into CASSLDTGTSYEQYF.

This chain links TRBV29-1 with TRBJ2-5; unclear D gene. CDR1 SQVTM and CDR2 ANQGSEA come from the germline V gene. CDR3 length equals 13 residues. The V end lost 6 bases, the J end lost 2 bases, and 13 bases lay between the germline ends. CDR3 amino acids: CSVERTLQETQYF. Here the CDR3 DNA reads TGCAGCGTGGAACGGACCCTTCAAGAGACCCAGTACTTC.

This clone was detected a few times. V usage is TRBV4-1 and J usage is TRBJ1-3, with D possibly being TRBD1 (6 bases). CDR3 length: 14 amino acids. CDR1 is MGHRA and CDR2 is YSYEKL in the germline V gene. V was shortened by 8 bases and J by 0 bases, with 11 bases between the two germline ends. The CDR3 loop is CASCEGDSGNTIYF. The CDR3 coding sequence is TGCGCCAGCTGCGAGGGGGACTCTGGAAACACCATATATTTT.

The CDR3 spells CASSQGGPQETQYF. DNA of the CDR3: TGCGCCAGCAGTCAGGGGGGCCCCCAAGAGACCCAGTACTTC. This chain links TRBV5-1 with TRBJ2-5; tentative D call: TRBD1 (7 bases). V was clipped by 5 bases and J by 1 base, with 12 bases between them. The CDR3 has 14 residues. Per germline, CDR1 SGHRS and CDR2 YFSETQ.

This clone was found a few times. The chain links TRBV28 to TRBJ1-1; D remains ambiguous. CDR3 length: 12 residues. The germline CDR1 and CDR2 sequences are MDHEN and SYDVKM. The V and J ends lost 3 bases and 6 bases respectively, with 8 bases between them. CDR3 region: CASSLVAAEAFF. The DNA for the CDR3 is TGTGCCAGCAGTTTGGTGGCAGCTGAAGCTTTCTTT. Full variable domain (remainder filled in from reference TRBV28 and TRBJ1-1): DVKVTQSSRYLVKRTGEKVFLECVQDMDHENMFWYRQDPGLGLRLIYFSYDVKMKEKGDIPEGYSVSREKKERFSLILESASTNQTSMYLCASSLVAAEAFFGQGTRLTVV.

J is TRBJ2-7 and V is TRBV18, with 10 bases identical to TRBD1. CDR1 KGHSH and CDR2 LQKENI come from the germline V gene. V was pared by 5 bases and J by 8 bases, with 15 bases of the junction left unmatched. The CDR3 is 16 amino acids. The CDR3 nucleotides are TGTGCCAGCTCATCCGGGACAGGGGCTTCAATTTCCCAGCAGTACTTC. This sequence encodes CASSSGTGASISQQYF.

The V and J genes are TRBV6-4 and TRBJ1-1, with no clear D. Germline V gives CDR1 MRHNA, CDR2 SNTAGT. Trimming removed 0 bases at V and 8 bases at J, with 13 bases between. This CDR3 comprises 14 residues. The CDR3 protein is CASSDSSFIAEAFF. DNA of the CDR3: TGTGCCAGCAGTGACTCGAGCTTCATAGCCGAAGCTTTCTTT.